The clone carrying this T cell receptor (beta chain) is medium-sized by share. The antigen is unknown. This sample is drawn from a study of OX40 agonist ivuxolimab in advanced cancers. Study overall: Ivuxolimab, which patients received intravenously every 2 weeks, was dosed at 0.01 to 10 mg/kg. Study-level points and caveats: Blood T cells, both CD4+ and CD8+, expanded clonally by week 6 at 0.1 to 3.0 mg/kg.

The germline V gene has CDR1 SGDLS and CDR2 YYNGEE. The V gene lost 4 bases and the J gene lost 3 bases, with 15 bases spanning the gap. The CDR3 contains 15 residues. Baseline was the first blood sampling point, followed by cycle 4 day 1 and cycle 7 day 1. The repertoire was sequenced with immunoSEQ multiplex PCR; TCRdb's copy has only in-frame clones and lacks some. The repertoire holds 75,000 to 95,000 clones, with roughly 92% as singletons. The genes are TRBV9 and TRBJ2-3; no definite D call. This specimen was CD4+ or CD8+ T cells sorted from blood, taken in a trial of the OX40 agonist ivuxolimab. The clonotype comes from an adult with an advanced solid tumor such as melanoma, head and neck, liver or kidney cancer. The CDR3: CASSLYDISTDTQYF. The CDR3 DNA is TGTGCCAGCAGCCTCTATGACATCTCGACAGATACGCAGTATTTT. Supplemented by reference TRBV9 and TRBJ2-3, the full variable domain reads DSGVTQTPKHLITATGQRVTLRCSPRSGDLSVYWYQQSLDQGLQFLIQYYNGEERAKGNILERFSAQQFPDLHSELNLSSLELGDSALYFCASSLYDISTDTQYFGPGTRLTVL.